This T cell receptor beta chain was observed in a study of T cells in Graves' hyperthyroidism and ophthalmopathy. RNA transcripts gave rise to amplified TCR beta CDR3 regions. A set of HTBI primers served as the primers for a first-round RT-PCR of the TCR CDR3. TCRdb re-called the multiplex PCR reads through MiXCR, storing one row per CDR3 protein. The sample carries 400,000 to 500,000 distinct CDR3 sequences, roughly 14% recorded once. The sequenced material came from blood. This clonotype originated in a man aged 18 to 30 with Graves' ophthalmopathy.

CDR3 DNA sequence: TGTGCCAGTAACCTTGGGGGGTTCCATGGCTACACCTTC. It is translated as CASNLGGFHGYTF. The V gene is TRBV19, the J gene TRBJ1-2; D possibly corresponds to TRBD1 (5 bases). CDR1 and CDR2 from the germline V gene are LNHDA and SQIVND (reference sequence). V lost 7 bases to trimming and J lost 6 bases, with 15 bases between them. The CDR3 is 13 residues long.